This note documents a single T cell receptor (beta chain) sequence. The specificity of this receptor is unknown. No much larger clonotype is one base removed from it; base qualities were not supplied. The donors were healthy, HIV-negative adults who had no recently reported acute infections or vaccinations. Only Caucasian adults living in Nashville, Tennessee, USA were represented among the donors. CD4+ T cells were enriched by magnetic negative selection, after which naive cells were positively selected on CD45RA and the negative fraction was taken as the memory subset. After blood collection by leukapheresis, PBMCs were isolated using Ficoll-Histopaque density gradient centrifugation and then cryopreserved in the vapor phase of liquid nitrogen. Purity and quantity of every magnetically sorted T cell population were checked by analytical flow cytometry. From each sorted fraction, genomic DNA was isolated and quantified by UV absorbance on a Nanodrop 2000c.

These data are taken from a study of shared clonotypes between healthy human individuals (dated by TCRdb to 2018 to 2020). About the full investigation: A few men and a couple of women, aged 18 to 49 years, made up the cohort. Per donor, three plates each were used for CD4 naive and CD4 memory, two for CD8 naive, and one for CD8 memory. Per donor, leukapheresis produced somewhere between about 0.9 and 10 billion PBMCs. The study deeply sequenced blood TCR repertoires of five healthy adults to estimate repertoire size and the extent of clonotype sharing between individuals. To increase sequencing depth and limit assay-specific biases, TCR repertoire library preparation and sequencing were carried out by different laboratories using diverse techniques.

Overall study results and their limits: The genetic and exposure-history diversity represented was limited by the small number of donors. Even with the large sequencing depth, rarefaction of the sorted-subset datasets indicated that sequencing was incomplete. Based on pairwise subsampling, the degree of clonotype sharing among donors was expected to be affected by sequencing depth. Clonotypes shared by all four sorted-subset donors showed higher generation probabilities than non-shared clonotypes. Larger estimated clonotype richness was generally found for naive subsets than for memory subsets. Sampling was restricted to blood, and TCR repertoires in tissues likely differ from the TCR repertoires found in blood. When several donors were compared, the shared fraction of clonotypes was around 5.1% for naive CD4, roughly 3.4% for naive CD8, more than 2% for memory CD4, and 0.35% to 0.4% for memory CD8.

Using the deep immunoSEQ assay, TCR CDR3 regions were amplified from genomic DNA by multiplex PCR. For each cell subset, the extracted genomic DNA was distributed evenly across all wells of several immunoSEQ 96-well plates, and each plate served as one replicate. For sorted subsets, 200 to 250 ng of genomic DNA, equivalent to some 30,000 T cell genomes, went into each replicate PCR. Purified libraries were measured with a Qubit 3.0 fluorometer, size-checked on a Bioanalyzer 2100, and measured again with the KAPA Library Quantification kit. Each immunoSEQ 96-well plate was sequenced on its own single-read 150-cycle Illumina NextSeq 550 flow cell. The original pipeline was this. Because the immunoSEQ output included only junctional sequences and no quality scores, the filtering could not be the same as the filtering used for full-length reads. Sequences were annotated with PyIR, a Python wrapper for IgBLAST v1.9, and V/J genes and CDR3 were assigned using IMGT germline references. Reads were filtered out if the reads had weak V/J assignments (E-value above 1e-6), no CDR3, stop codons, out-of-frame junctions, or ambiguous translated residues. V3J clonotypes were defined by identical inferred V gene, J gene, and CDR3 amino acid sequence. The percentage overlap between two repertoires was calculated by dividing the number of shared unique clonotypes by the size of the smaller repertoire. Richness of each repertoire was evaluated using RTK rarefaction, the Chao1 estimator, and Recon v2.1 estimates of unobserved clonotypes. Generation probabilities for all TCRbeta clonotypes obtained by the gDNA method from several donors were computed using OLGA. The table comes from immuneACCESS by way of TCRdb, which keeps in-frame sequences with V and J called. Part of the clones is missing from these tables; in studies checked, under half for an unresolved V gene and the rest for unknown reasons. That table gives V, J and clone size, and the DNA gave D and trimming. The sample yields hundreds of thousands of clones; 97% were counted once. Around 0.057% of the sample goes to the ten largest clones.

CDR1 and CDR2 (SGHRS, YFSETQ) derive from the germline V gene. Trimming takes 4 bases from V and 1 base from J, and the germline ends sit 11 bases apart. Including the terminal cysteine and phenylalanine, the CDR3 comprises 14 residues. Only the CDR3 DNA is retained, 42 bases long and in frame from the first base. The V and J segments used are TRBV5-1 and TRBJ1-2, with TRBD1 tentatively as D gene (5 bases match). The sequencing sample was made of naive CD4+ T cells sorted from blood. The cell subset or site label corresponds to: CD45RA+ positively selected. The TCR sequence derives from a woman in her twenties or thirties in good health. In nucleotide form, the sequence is TGCGCCAGCAGCGCCGGGACTGATAACTATGGCTACACCTTC. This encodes CASSAGTDNYGYTF.